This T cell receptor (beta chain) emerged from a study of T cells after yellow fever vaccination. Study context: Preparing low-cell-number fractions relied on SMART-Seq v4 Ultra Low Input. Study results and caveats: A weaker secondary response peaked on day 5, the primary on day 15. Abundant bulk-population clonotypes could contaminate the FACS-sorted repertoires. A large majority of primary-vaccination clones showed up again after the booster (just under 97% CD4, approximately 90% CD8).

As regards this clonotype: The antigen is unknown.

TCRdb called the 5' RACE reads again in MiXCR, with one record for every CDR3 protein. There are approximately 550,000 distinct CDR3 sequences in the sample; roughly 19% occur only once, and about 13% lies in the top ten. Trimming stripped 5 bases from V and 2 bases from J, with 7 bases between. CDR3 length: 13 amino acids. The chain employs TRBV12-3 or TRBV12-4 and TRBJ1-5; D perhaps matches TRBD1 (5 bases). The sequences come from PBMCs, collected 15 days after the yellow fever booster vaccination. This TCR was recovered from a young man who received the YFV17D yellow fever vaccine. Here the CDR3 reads CASSTGGNQPQHF. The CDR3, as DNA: TGTGCCAGCAGTACAGGCGGCAATCAGCCCCAGCATTTT.